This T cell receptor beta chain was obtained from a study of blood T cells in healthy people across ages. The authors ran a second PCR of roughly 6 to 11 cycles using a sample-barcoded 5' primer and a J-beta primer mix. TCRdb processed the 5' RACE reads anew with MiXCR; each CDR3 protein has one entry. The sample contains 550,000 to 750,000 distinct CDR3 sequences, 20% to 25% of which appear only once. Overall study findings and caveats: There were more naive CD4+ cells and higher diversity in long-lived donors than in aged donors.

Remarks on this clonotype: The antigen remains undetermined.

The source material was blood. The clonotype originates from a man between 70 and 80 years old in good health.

The CDR3 is CASSTPTGINIQYF. CDR3 DNA sequence: TGTGCCAGTAGTACCCCGACAGGTATAAACATTCAGTACTTC. The rearrangement links TRBV19 to TRBJ2-4, with a tentative D call TRBD1 (6 bases). CDR3 length: 14 amino acids. Between the trimmed V and J ends, which lost 4 bases and 6 bases, there was a span of 13 bases. In germline, CDR1 is LNHDA, CDR2 SQIVND (reference sequence).